The source of this T cell receptor beta chain is a study of radiotherapy plus CTLA-4 blockade in lung cancer. On the study more broadly: More than 15% of enrolled patients responded objectively, and about 31% had disease control. Study results and caveats: Alongside interferon-beta, early blood T cell clone dynamics were reportedly the best predictor of response. An expansion of tumor-derived TCR clones occurred in blood after radiotherapy plus ipilimumab.

Sequencing was performed with immunoSEQ multiplex PCR; in TCRdb, only in-frame clones are kept and a portion is missing. The table lists some 41,000 clones, roughly 67% of them singletons. Treatment of patients with chemo-refractory metastatic non-small-cell lung cancer consisted of focal radiation plus CTLA-4 blockade with ipilimumab. V was clipped by 1 base and J by 0 bases, with 15 bases between them. CDR3 size: 17 residues. Germline-derived CDR1 and CDR2 are SEHNR and FQNEAQ (reference sequence). This clone has only one observation. The antigen remains undetermined. This TCR came from a human donor with non-small cell lung cancer who had a partial response to radiotherapy plus ipilimumab. The sequenced sample was peripheral blood, obtained from a patient treated with radiotherapy plus ipilimumab. The V and J genes are TRBV7-9 and TRBJ1-1; no reliable D call. CDR3 protein: CASSLDRTYSLNTEAFF. In nucleotides, the CDR3 is TGTGCCAGCAGCTTAGACCGCACATACAGTTTGAACACTGAAGCTTTCTTT. The full variable domain, with the rest looked up from reference TRBV7-9 and TRBJ1-1, is DTGVSQNPRHKITKRGQNVTFRCDPISEHNRLYWYRQTLGQGPEFLTYFQNEAQLEKSRLLSDRFSAERPKGSFSTLEIQRTEQGDSAMYLCASSLDRTYSLNTEAFFGQGTRLTVV.